A selection of T cell receptor beta chains follows, all from one sample in a study of blood T cell repertoires in COVID-19. The method was immunoSEQ multiplex PCR; TCRdb's version includes in-frame clones alone and lacks a portion of them. This table has about 220,000 clones, roughly 84% appearing once. The sequenced material came from peripheral blood. Source of these receptors: a man aged 50-60 years with active or convalescent COVID-19. Both conserved end residues are part of each CDR3. The D gene is left open where the match is weak. Clone size is not always given. Where it is, it says once, few, many or a class for expanded clones.

CDR3 DNA: TGTGCCAGCAGTTCCCCTGGGACAGGCGTTTTGAGGCCCCAGCATTTT
CDR3 protein: CASSSPGTGVLRPQHF
J gene: TRBJ1-5
V gene: TRBV6-2/TRBV6-3
D gene: TRBD1
clone size: -

CDR3 DNA: TGCGCCAGCAGCCAAGATTTCCCCCGGGAGGTAGCCATATATTTT
CDR3 protein: CASSQDFPREVAIYF
J gene: TRBJ1-3
V gene: TRBV4-3
D gene: -
clone size: -

CDR3 DNA: TGTGCCAGCAGCCCCACTAGCGGGGGGCTCGACGGGGAGCTGTTTTTT
CDR3 protein: CASSPTSGGLDGELFF
J gene: TRBJ2-2
V gene: TRBV3-1/TRBV3-2
D gene: TRBD2
clone size: -

CDR3 DNA: TGTGCCAGCAGCCAAGATGTAAATTATGGCTACACCTTC
CDR3 protein: CASSQDVNYGYTF
J gene: TRBJ1-2
V gene: TRBV14
D gene: -
clone size: few

CDR3 DNA: TGTGCCAGCACGCGAGATAGCGGAGGGGGCGAGACCCAGTACTTC
CDR3 protein: CASTRDSGGGETQYF
J gene: TRBJ2-5
V gene: TRBV6-5
D gene: -
clone size: -

CDR3 DNA: TGTGCCAGCAGCTCCCCGAGGACTAGCAGCTACGAGCAGTACTTC
CDR3 protein: CASSSPRTSSYEQYF
J gene: TRBJ2-7
V gene: TRBV11-2
D gene: TRBD2
clone size: -

CDR3 DNA: TGCGCCAGCAGTGGGAGGACTAGCGGGAGCCCCTACAATGAGCAGTTCTTC
CDR3 protein: CASSGRTSGSPYNEQFF
J gene: TRBJ2-1
V gene: TRBV10-1
D gene: TRBD2
clone size: -

CDR3 DNA: TGTGCCAGCAGTGAAGTCTCGAGCACCGGGGAGCTGTTTTTT
CDR3 protein: CASSEVSSTGELFF
J gene: TRBJ2-2
V gene: TRBV2
D gene: -
clone size: -

CDR3 DNA: TGTGCCAGCAGCTACTCTTGGACACTCCAAGAGACCCAGTACTTC
CDR3 protein: CASSYSWTLQETQYF
J gene: TRBJ2-5
V gene: TRBV5-4
D gene: -
clone size: -

CDR3 DNA: TGTGCCAGCAGCCAGGGGGTGCGGGGGACAGATACGCAGTATTTT
CDR3 protein: CASSQGVRGTDTQYF
J gene: TRBJ2-3
V gene: TRBV4-2
D gene: TRBD2
clone size: -

CDR3 DNA: TGTGCCAGCGCGGGACAGGTGAACACCGGGGAGCTGTTTTTT
CDR3 protein: CASAGQVNTGELFF
J gene: TRBJ2-2
V gene: TRBV6-5
D gene: TRBD1
clone size: -

CDR3 DNA: TGCGCCAGCAGCTTGGTTGGGGAGGTGGGTGAGCAGTTCTTC
CDR3 protein: CASSLVGEVGEQFF
J gene: TRBJ2-1
V gene: TRBV5-1
D gene: -
clone size: -

CDR3 DNA: TGTGCCAGCAGCTCGTTTACGGGACAGGGTTCGAAGTTGTTCTTC
CDR3 protein: CASSSFTGQGSKLFF
J gene: TRBJ2-1
V gene: TRBV11-3
D gene: TRBD1
clone size: -